Listed below are T cell receptor beta chains from one sample, sequenced in a study of Ad26.COV2.S vaccination and SARS-CoV-2 variants. The assay was immunoSEQ multiplex PCR, and TCRdb's table has in-frame clones only and misses some. This sample has some 270,000 clones, with roughly nine tenths found just once. The sample here was peripheral blood, taken in a trial of Ad26.COV2.S vaccine versus placebo. These TCRs come from a person aged 18 to 65 who received the Ad26.COV2.S COVID-19 vaccine or a placebo. Each CDR3 is given with its conserved first and last residue. A D gene is named only where the DNA matches it firmly. Clone size, where shown, is once, few, many, or a class for clones that have expanded.

NA	TRBV2	TRBJ2-1	TRBD2	TGTGCCAGCAGCGTCTCTAGCGGCCGCTCCTACAATGAGCAGTTCTTC	CASSVSSGRSYNEQFF
few	TRBV10-3	TRBJ1-5	TRBD1	TGTGCCACCGCGGGACAGTCTATTAGCAATCAGCCCCAGCATTTT	CATAGQSISNQPQHF
NA	TRBV7-9	TRBJ2-1	NA	TGTGCCAGCAGCTTAGGTCCTAGCGATAGTGAGCAGTTCTTC	CASSLGPSDSEQFF
NA	TRBV19	TRBJ1-4	NA	TGTGCCAGTAGGGCACCTTCCCTATTT	CASRAPSLF
few	TRBV4-3	TRBJ2-2	NA	TGCGCCAGCAGCCCGTGGGACACCGGGGAGCTGTTTTTT	CASSPWDTGELFF
NA	TRBV11-2	TRBJ2-4	TRBD1	TGTGCCAGCAGGTCTCCGGGACAGGGGGCAATAAACATTCAGTACTTC	CASRSPGQGAINIQYF
NA	TRBV7-9	TRBJ2-3	TRBD2	TGTGCCAGCAGCCCGAGGACTAGCGCCGCCACAGATACGCAGTATTTT	CASSPRTSAATDTQYF
NA	TRBV27	TRBJ1-1	NA	TGTGCCAGCAGTTTAGGACGGCTGAACACTGAAGCTTTCTTT	CASSLGRLNTEAFF
NA	TRBV6-6	TRBJ1-2	NA	TGTGCCAGCAGTTCCGGCCAGGGTAACGGCTACACCTTC	CASSSGQGNGYTF
NA	TRBV7-3	TRBJ2-1	NA	TGTGCCAGCAGCATGAGCTCCTACAATGAGCAGTTCTTC	CASSMSSYNEQFF
NA	TRBV3-1/TRBV3-2	TRBJ1-2	NA	TGTGCCAGCAGCCAAGGATGCGTCCGGGAGAGCGGCGGCTACACCTTC	CASSQGCVRESGGYTF
NA	TRBV5-6	TRBJ2-2	TRBD2	TGTGCCAGCCGACTAGCGGGGTTGTTCGCGAACACCGGGGAGCTGTTTTTT	CASRLAGLFANTGELFF
NA	TRBV2	TRBJ1-4	NA	TGTGCCAGCAGTGAAGTTGAGTTCTCTAATGAAAAACTGTTTTTT	CASSEVEFSNEKLFF
NA	TRBV6-2/TRBV6-3	TRBJ2-4	NA	TGTGCCAGCAGCCGTAGCACTGGAGCCAAAAACATTCAGTACTTC	CASSRSTGAKNIQYF
NA	TRBV11-2	TRBJ2-7	NA	TGTGCCAGCAGCTTAGTAGACAATCAAATCTACGAGCAGTACTTC	CASSLVDNQIYEQYF
NA	TRBV5-8	TRBJ2-7	NA	TGTGCCAGCAGTCGAGACGGTCTTAAGGGGGACGAGCAGTACTTC	CASSRDGLKGDEQYF
once	TRBV7-2	TRBJ1-3	TRBD1	TGTGCCAGCGGACGCGACAGGGTCTCTGGAAACACCATATATTTT	CASGRDRVSGNTIYF
NA	TRBV29-1	TRBJ2-3	TRBD2	TGCAGCGTTGAAGGGGGTAGCGGGAGGCATGGCACAGATACGCAGTATTTT	CSVEGGSGRHGTDTQYF
NA	TRBV3-1/TRBV3-2	TRBJ2-5	NA	TGTGCCAGCAGCCGCCGACGGAGGGAACAAGAGACCCAGTACTTC	CASSRRRREQETQYF
NA	TRBV19	TRBJ2-3	NA	TGTGCCAGTAGTAACCGGGACGGACTTTCGGATACGCAGTATTTT	CASSNRDGLSDTQYF
once	TRBV9	TRBJ2-6	NA	TGTGCCAGCAGCGTAGGATCCGGGGCCAACGTCCTGACTTTC	CASSVGSGANVLTF
NA	TRBV6-1	TRBJ1-2	TRBD1	TGTGCCAGCAGTGTAGGGGACAGGGTTAGTGGCTATGGCTACACCTTC	CASSVGDRVSGYGYTF
NA	TRBV7-9	TRBJ2-5	TRBD2	TGTGCCAGCAGCTTAGGACTAGCGGAAGAGACCCAGTACTTC	CASSLGLAEETQYF
NA	TRBV5-1	TRBJ1-2	TRBD1	TGCGCCAGCAGACCGACAGGGGGCGACTATGGCTACACCTTC	CASRPTGGDYGYTF
NA	TRBV15	TRBJ1-5	NA	TGTGCCACCAGCAGCTCGGGACGAAATCAGCCCCAGCATTTT	CATSSSGRNQPQHF
NA	TRBV4-3	TRBJ2-3	TRBD1	TGCGCCAGCACCAAGGACAGGGGGCAAGGAGATACGCAGTATTTT	CASTKDRGQGDTQYF
NA	TRBV3-1/TRBV3-2	TRBJ2-3	NA	TGTGCCAGCAGCCAAGTGCGGCCGGATACGCAGTATTTT	CASSQVRPDTQYF
once	TRBV29-1	TRBJ2-3	TRBD1	TGCAGCGCCCGAGACAGGGTGACCACAGATACGCAGTATTTT	CSARDRVTTDTQYF
NA	TRBV4-1	TRBJ1-1	NA	TGCGCCAGCAGCCAGGAAGGGATGACTGAAGCTTTCTTT	CASSQEGMTEAFF
NA	TRBV21-1	TRBJ1-5	NA	TGTGCCAGCAGCTCGGCAGGCGGGTATCAGCCCCAGCATTTT	CASSSAGGYQPQHF
NA	TRBV7-4	TRBJ2-1	NA	TGTGCCAGCAGCCAGCTTAAATGGGGGACCTACAATGAGCAGTTCTTC	CASSQLKWGTYNEQFF
NA	TRBV12-2	TRBJ1-1	NA	TGTGCAAGTCGCTTAGCGCATGTGGCTGAAGCTTTCTTT	CASRLAHVAEAFF
NA	TRBV10-3	TRBJ2-7	TRBD2	TGTGCCATCAGTGCGAATAGCGGGGCGTCGTACGAGCAGTACTTC	CAISANSGASYEQYF
NA	TRBV19	TRBJ1-5	TRBD1	TGTGCCAGTAGTCTTCCCGGACAGGGTGGGCAGCCCCAGCATTTT	CASSLPGQGGQPQHF
NA	TRBV13	TRBJ2-7	TRBD2	TGTGCCAGCAACCTCCTTCCGGGGGGGGACGAGCAGTACTTC	CASNLLPGGDEQYF
NA	TRBV4-1	TRBJ2-1	NA	TGCGCCAGCAGCCATGACCCGGGTAATGAGCAGTTCTTC	CASSHDPGNEQFF
NA	TRBV19	TRBJ2-5	TRBD1	TGTGCCAGTAGTATAGGGCAGGGGGCGGCTTATTATCGGGAGACCCAGTACTTC	CASSIGQGAAYYRETQYF
NA	TRBV5-1	TRBJ2-5	TRBD1	TGCGCCAGCAGCTCACAGACAGGGGGACAGACCCAGTACTTC	CASSSQTGGQTQYF
few	TRBV5-6	TRBJ1-2	NA	TGTGCCAGCACCTCCAGGGGCGGCTACACCTTC	CASTSRGGYTF
NA	TRBV5-8	TRBJ2-7	NA	TGTGCCAGCAGCCCCACCCCGGGACGGTACCTACCCTACGAGCAGTACTTC	CASSPTPGRYLPYEQYF
once	TRBV4-1	TRBJ1-2	NA	TGCGCCAGCAGCGCATACGCCCAGGGGACCTATGGCTACACCTTC	CASSAYAQGTYGYTF
NA	TRBV5-1	TRBJ1-4	NA	TGCGCCAGCCGACGGGACACAAATGAAAAACTGTTTTTT	CASRRDTNEKLFF
NA	TRBV6-6	TRBJ1-1	NA	TGTGCCAGCAGTCCCCTCCAAGGAAAGGTCGCAACTTTCTTT	CASSPLQGKVATFF
NA	TRBV7-9	TRBJ2-3	NA	TGTGCCAGCAGACCGGGGAGGTCAGATACGCAGTATTTT	CASRPGRSDTQYF
NA	TRBV18	TRBJ2-4	NA	TGTGCCAGCTCACCACCGCGACAGGGAGGAACTAGAGACATTCAGTACTTC	CASSPPRQGGTRDIQYF
NA	TRBV7-2	TRBJ1-6	NA	TGTGCCAGCAGCGGTCAAGGACCCTATAATTCACCCCTCCACTTT	CASSGQGPYNSPLHF
NA	TRBV18	TRBJ1-5	NA	TGTGCCAGCTCACCCCCGGGGCCGAGGAATCAGCCCCAGCATTTT	CASSPPGPRNQPQHF
NA	TRBV20-1	TRBJ1-5	NA	TGCAGTGCTAGTCCGGGGGTTGGGAATCAGCCCCAGCATTTT	CSASPGVGNQPQHF
NA	TRBV11-3	TRBJ2-5	TRBD2	TGTGCCAGCAGGGGGAGCGGGGACCCCAAAGAGACCCAGTACTTC	CASRGSGDPKETQYF
NA	TRBV11-3	TRBJ1-1	NA	TGTGCCAGCAGCTTAATAGGGGGTACTGAAGCTTTCTTT	CASSLIGGTEAFF
NA	TRBV5-5	TRBJ2-2	NA	TGTGCCAGCAGCCCCGGATATTCGAGGGGCGGGGAGCTGTTTTTT	CASSPGYSRGGELFF
NA	TRBV7-9	TRBJ2-2	NA	TGTGCCAGCAGCTTAAGCGCGGGGTTCTACACCGGGGAGCTGTTTTTT	CASSLSAGFYTGELFF
NA	TRBV15	TRBJ2-3	NA	TGTGCCACCAGCAGAGATATCGGGGCAGATACGCAGTATTTT	CATSRDIGADTQYF
NA	TRBV5-1	TRBJ1-2	NA	TGCGCCAGCAGCTTTACCGGTTCTAACTATGGCTACACCTTC	CASSFTGSNYGYTF
NA	TRBV7-3	TRBJ2-2	NA	TGTGCCAGCAGCGCAGGGATTTCGAACACCGGGGAGCTGTTTTTT	CASSAGISNTGELFF
NA	TRBV29-1	TRBJ1-2	NA	TGCAGCGTTGTCTCCGGGGCTATTAACTATGGCTACACCTTC	CSVVSGAINYGYTF
NA	TRBV6-2/TRBV6-3	TRBJ2-1	TRBD1	TGTGCCAGCAGTTCACAGACAGGGTTCTCTTTCTTC	CASSSQTGFSFF
NA	TRBV15	TRBJ1-2	NA	TGTGCCACCAGCAGAGCTCAGGGACAATATGGCTACACCTTC	CATSRAQGQYGYTF